The clone carrying this T cell receptor beta chain showed up just a few times. One entry per CDR3 protein, called by TCRdb with MiXCR from the 5' RACE reads. The data hold under 400,000 distinct CDR3 sequences, with approximately 21% observed a single time. This CDR3 spans 16 amino acids. Trimming removed 0 bases from V and 5 bases from J, with 18 bases in between. Germline V lookup: CDR1 SGHRS, CDR2 YFSETQ. This sample was taken from a study of T-cell memory formation after mild COVID-19. This sequence originates from an adult woman who had mild COVID-19 (a few samples of this study predate the infection). Cell type and time point are not known. Sequencing input: PBMCs or a T cell subset sorted from them (not recorded which). The genes are TRBV5-1 and TRBJ2-7; a weak D match, TRBD2 (5 bases). The CDR3 here is CASSLGVEEVTHEQYF. The CDR3 DNA is TGCGCCAGCAGCTTGGGTGTGGAGGAGGTCACCCACGAGCAGTACTTC.